The clone carrying this T cell receptor (beta chain) was counted only a few times. This specimen belongs to a study of blood T cells in healthy people across ages. A J-beta primer mix and a sample-barcoded 5' primer were used in a second PCR of about 6 to 12 cycles. A template-switch adaptor containing 12 random nucleotides labeled each cDNA molecule. TCRdb fed the 5' RACE reads into MiXCR, producing one record per CDR3 protein. The sample yields about 570,000 distinct CDR3 sequences, roughly 29% seen once. Germline V gene sequence: CDR1 SGHTA, CDR2 FQGTGA. CDR3 length equals 13 residues. V was trimmed by 1 base and J by 3 bases, leaving 6 bases between them.

The clonotype comes from a woman between 65 and 79 years old in good health. This chain joins TRBV7-3 and TRBJ2-5, with D hard to call. Source material: blood. As DNA, the CDR3 is TGTGCCAGCAGCTTAAGTTCCGAAGAGACCCAGTACTTC. Encoded protein: CASSLSSEETQYF.